This T cell receptor (beta chain) was recovered during a study of cytomegalovirus exposure and HLA in healthy donors. Primers: 60 Vbeta forward and 13 Jbeta reverse. This table comes from immunoSEQ multiplex PCR, and its TCRdb copy is limited to in-frame clones, with some not included. This sample's table has approximately 77,000 clones. Trimming shortened V by 6 bases and J by 3 bases, and 12 bases separated the two germline ends. CDR1 is MNHEY and CDR2 is SVGAGI in the germline V gene. The CDR3 runs to 13 residues. Sequencing was carried out using PBMCs. The receptor's source is a man aged 30 to 39 in good health and CMV-seronegative. This rearrangement joins TRBV6-5 to TRBJ2-7; possible D gene TRBD1, 7 bases. The CDR3 reads CASSLQGGYEQYF. For the CDR3, the DNA is TGTGCCAGCAGCCTGCAGGGGGGCTACGAGCAGTACTTC.